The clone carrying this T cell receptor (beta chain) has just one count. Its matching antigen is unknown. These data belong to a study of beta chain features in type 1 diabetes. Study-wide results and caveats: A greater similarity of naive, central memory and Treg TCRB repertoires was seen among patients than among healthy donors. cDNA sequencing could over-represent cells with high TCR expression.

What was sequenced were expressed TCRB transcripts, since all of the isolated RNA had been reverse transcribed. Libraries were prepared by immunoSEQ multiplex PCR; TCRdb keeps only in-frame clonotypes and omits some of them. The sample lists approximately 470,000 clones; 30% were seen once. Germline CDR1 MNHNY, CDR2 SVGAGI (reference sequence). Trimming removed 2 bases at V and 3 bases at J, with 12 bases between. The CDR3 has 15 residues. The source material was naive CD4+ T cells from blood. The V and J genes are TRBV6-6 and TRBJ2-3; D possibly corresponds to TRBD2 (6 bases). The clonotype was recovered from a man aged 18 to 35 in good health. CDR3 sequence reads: CASSYLRERTDTQYF. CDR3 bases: TGTGCCAGCAGTTACCTTCGGGAGAGGACAGATACGCAGTATTTT.